This entry describes one T cell receptor beta chain. The data derive from a study of blood T cells in healthy people across ages. V lost 1 base and J lost 10, with 14 bases in between. The CDR3 loop spans 15 amino acids. It was with a sample-barcoded 5' primer and a J-beta primer mix that a second PCR of about 6 to 12 cycles was run. TCRdb redid the calling of the 5' RACE reads with MiXCR, one entry per CDR3 protein. The sample shows about 400,000 distinct CDR3 sequences, approximately 47% of them seen only once. The chain employs TRBV12-3 or TRBV12-4 and TRBJ1-6, with a tentative D call TRBD1 (5 bases). This clonotype was obtained from a man aged 55-75 years in good health. Material: blood. CDR3 sequence reads: CASSLVRDGGSPLHF. In DNA form, the CDR3 reads TGTGCCAGCAGTTTAGTCCGGGACGGCGGATCACCCCTCCACTTT.